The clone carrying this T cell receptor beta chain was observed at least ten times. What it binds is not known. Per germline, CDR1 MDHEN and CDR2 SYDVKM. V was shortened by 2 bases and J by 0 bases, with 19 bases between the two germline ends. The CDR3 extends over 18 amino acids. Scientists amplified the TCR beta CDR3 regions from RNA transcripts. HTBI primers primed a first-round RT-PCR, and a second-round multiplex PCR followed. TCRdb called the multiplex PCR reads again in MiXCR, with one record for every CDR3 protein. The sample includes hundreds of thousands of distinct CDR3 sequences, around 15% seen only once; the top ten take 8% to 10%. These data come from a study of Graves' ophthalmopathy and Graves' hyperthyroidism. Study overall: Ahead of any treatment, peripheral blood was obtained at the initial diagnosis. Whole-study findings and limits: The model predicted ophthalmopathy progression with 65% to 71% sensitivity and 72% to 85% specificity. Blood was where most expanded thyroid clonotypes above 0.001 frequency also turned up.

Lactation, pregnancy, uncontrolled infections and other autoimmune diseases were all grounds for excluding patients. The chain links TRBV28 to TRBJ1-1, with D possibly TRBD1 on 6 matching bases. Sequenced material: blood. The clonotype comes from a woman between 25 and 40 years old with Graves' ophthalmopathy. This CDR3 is CASSLRGWGGGMNTEAFF. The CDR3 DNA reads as TGTGCCAGCAGTTTAAGGGGTTGGGGAGGGGGGATGAACACTGAAGCTTTCTTT.